The 21 T cell receptor beta chains below were found in one sample sequenced in a study of CD8 T cells in Susac syndrome (dated by TCRdb to the late 2010s). Preparation of the library involved the immunoSEQ multiplex PCR assay. RNA was extracted with the RNeasy kit and about 0.5 to 1 ug was reverse transcribed using random hexamers. Using fastp trimming at Q25 and MiXCR clonotype assembly, TCRdb reanalyzed the public sequencing data and kept in-frame beta chains. Each entry merges the rows of one CDR3 protein and shows their most common DNA and genes. The sample yields some 190,000 distinct CDR3 sequences; about 95% were counted once. Of the sample, about 0.1% is held by the ten largest clones. The source material was CD4+ T cells from PBMCs. All receptors come from a human donor in good health.

V and J are TRBV27 and TRBJ1-4; D is unclear. Germline loops: CDR1 MNHEY, CDR2 SMNVEV (reference sequence). This CDR3 comprises 15 residues. V lost 2 bases, J lost 0 bases, and 7 bases lay in between. This CDR3 is CASSLRLTTNEKLFF. The CDR3 nucleotides read TGTGCCAGCAGTTTAAGGTTGACAACTAATGAAAAACTGTTTTTT.

The rearrangement uses TRBV29-1 and TRBJ2-5; TRBD2 matches 7 bases. The CDR3 is made up of 13 amino acids. V lost 6 bases to trimming and J lost 1 base; unmatched junction nucleotides: 5. The germline V gene encodes CDR1 SQVTM and CDR2 ANQGSEA. CDR3 bases: TGCAGCGTGCCGCTAGCGGCCCAAGAGACCCAGTACTTC. It specifies CSVPLAAQETQYF.

The chain combines TRBV20-1 with TRBJ2-7, with TRBD2 matching 8 bases. After removal of 6 bases from V and 7 bases from J, the junction contained 14 bases not matched to a gene. Germline V CDR1 and CDR2: DFQATT, SNEGSKA (reference sequence). The CDR3 covers 14 residues. Here the CDR3 DNA reads TGCAGTGCCCTCGGTCCAGCGGGAGCTCATGAGCAGTACTTC. Translating gives CSALGPAGAHEQYF.

CDR3 nucleotide sequence: TGCAGCACCTCCCGACAGAACACTGAAGCTTTCTTT. The encoded protein is CSTSRQNTEAFF. V is TRBV29-1 and J is TRBJ1-1; D not certain. The V gene's germline CDR1 is SQVTM and CDR2 ANQGSEA. This CDR3 contains 12 residues. Trimming left V 8 bases short and J 1 base short, with 11 bases between.

The rearrangement joins TRBV7-9 to TRBJ1-1; D is unresolved. Germline CDR1 and CDR2: SEHNR and FQNEAQ (reference sequence). V shed 2 bases and J shed 0 bases, with 10 bases lying between them. CDR3 size: 15 residues. The CDR3 is CASSLSAGMNTEAFF. As DNA, the CDR3 is TGTGCCAGCAGCTTAAGCGCGGGGATGAACACTGAAGCTTTCTTT.

V and J are TRBV6-5 and TRBJ2-1, with D possibly being TRBD2 (5 bases). The CDR3 runs to 15 residues. CDR1 and CDR2 from the germline V gene are MNHEY and SVGAGI. V lost 1 base to trimming and J lost 7 bases, with 14 bases between them. The CDR3 here is CASSYWASGKNEQFF. CDR3 coding DNA: TGTGCCAGCAGTTACTGGGCGAGCGGAAAGAATGAGCAGTTCTTC.

The chain joins TRBV18 to TRBJ2-3; D unclear. The CDR3 length is 12 residues. The ends were cut back, 8 bases at V and 4 bases at J, with 10 bases in the middle. Looked up from germline, CDR1 is KGHSH and CDR2 is LQKENI. CDR3 residues: CASEAEADTQYF. CDR3 DNA sequence: TGTGCCAGCGAAGCTGAGGCAGATACGCAGTATTTT.

The chain links TRBV4-3 to TRBJ1-1, with D unclear. Trimming left V 4 bases short and J 5 bases short, with 17 bases between. CDR1 and CDR2 (germline): LGHNA, YSLEER. The CDR3 is 15 amino acids. DNA for the CDR3: TGCGCCAGCAGCCCGGGATGGAACCTTAGGACTGAAGCTTTCTTT. It translates to CASSPGWNLRTEAFF.

This chain links TRBV5-4 with TRBJ2-5; D possibly corresponds to TRBD1 (5 bases). The CDR3 consists of 13 residues. Trimming stripped 2 bases from V and 2 bases from J, with 7 bases between. Per germline, CDR1 SGHNT and CDR2 YYREEE (reference sequence). This CDR3 reads CASSFTGQETQYF. CDR3 sequence (DNA): TGTGCCAGCAGCTTTACAGGTCAAGAGACCCAGTACTTC.

This chain joins TRBV2 and TRBJ2-3; D possibly uses TRBD1 or TRBD2 (5 bases each). V was shortened by 6 bases and J by 2 bases, with 12 bases between the two germline ends. In germline, CDR1 is SNHLY, CDR2 FYNNEI. The CDR3 length is 14 residues. The CDR3 here is CASRAGALTDTQYF. CDR3 sequence (DNA): TGTGCCAGCAGGGCCGGGGCACTCACAGATACGCAGTATTTT.

The genes are TRBV27 and TRBJ2-7; 8 nucleotides line up with TRBD1. The CDR3 runs 15 residues. J gave up 4 bases and V 2 bases, and 7 bases lay outside the gene matches. From germline, CDR1 is MNHEY and CDR2 SMNVEV (reference sequence). The CDR3, as DNA: TGTGCCAGCAGTTTAATGGCAGGGGGCGTGTACGAGCAGTACTTC. Translation: CASSLMAGGVYEQYF.

The genes are TRBV6-6 and TRBJ2-7; 11 bases agree with TRBD2. Germline CDR1 MNHNY, CDR2 SVGAGI (reference sequence). The CDR3 spans 16 residues. V shed 8 bases and J 7 bases; nucleotides not matched to a gene: 16. Here the CDR3 reads CASGLRLAGLEGEQYF. As DNA, the CDR3 is TGTGCCAGCGGTCTGCGACTAGCGGGGTTAGAGGGGGAGCAGTACTTC.

The chain is built from TRBV5-1 and TRBJ2-4, with D perhaps TRBD1 (7 bases). This CDR3 region has 16 residues. V lost 3 bases and J 2 bases, leaving 15 bases between the germline ends. From germline, CDR1 is SGHRS and CDR2 YFSETQ. CDR3 DNA: TGCGCCAGCAGCTCCTCAGGGGGAGGTTCCAAAAACATTCAGTACTTC. Translated, it gives CASSSSGGGSKNIQYF.

The chain recombines TRBV5-6 with TRBJ1-2; maybe TRBD1 (6 bases). CDR3 length: 13 residues. Germline CDR1 reads SGHDT; CDR2 reads YYEEEE. V shed 1 base and J shed 6 bases, with 10 bases lying between them. The CDR3 spells CASSLLAGDGYTF. The CDR3 DNA reads TGTGCCAGCAGCTTGTTGGCAGGGGATGGCTACACCTTC.

The rearrangement uses TRBV20-1 and TRBJ1-5; 7 bases match TRBD1. Trimming removed 2 bases from V and 6 bases from J; junction bases left unmatched: 7. In germline, CDR1 is DFQATT, CDR2 SNEGSKA (reference sequence). CDR3 length equals 14 residues. The CDR3 bases are TGCAGTGCTAGAAGACAGGGAGCGGGTCAGCCCCAGCATTTT. Its protein product is CSARRQGAGQPQHF.

The chain recombines TRBV2 with TRBJ2-5; TRBD2 matches 8 bases. The germline CDR1 and CDR2 sequences are SNHLY and FYNNEI. Trimming took 4 bases from V and 4 from J; bases not matched to a gene: 14. The CDR3 has 17 residues. Here the CDR3 DNA reads TGTGCCAGCAGTGCTAAGAAGCGGGAGAAGTATGGAGAGACCCAGTACTTC. Translation gives CASSAKKREKYGETQYF.

The CDR3 DNA reads as TGTGCCAGCAGTTCAGCTTTGGAGCAGTACTTC. Protein: CASSSALEQYF. The genes are TRBV28 and TRBJ2-7, with D unresolved. The germline V and J ends were trimmed by 4 bases and 7 bases, with 8 bases remaining between them. Germline CDR1 is MDHEN and CDR2 is SYDVKM. The CDR3 length is 11 residues.

This clonotype was detected once. This chain connects TRBV20-1 to TRBJ2-7; TRBD1 might be the D (6 bases). Germline assignment: CDR1 DFQATT and CDR2 SNEGSKA (reference sequence). Trimming pared 3 bases from V and 6 bases from J, leaving 21 bases between. CDR3 length: 15 residues. CDR3 protein: CSARAPVQGLREQYF. The CDR3 nucleotides read TGCAGTGCTAGGGCTCCGGTTCAGGGGTTACGCGAGCAGTACTTC.

This chain connects TRBV29-1 to TRBJ2-3; 7 bases are shared with TRBD2. The germline V gene has CDR1 SQVTM and CDR2 ANQGSEA. This CDR3 has 13 amino acids. The V segment lost 5 bases and the J segment 3 bases; nucleotides outside the gene matches: 5. Here the CDR3 DNA reads TGCAGCGTTATAGCGGGCACTACAGATACGCAGTATTTT. This gives the protein CSVIAGTTDTQYF.

This chain connects TRBV12-3 or TRBV12-4 to TRBJ2-1; 10 nucleotides match TRBD2. CDR3 length: 16 residues. Losses at the gene ends were 6 bases for V and 3 bases for J; bases not matched to a gene: 8. The CDR3 bases are TGTGCCAGCAGGGGGAATAGCGGGAGGCACTACAATGAGCAGTTCTTC. Its translation is CASRGNSGRHYNEQFF.

The rearrangement uses TRBV20-1 and TRBJ2-2; 7 bases are a match to TRBD2. The V segment lost 2 bases and the J segment 3 bases; nucleotides outside the gene matches: 15. The CDR3 is 18 residues long. The germline gives CDR1 DFQATT, CDR2 SNEGSKA (reference sequence). CDR3 bases: TGCAGTGCTAGAACCCAGGGAGGGGTGGTATTGGACACCGGGGAGCTGTTTTTT. Translation: CSARTQGGVVLDTGELFF.